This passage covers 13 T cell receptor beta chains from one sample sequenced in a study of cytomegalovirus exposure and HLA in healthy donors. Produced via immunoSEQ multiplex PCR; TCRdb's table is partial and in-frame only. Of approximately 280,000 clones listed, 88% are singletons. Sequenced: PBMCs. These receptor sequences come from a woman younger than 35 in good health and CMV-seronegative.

The CDR3 protein is CASRASELGEQFF. DNA of the CDR3: TGTGCCAGCAGGGCTAGCGAACTTGGCGAGCAGTTCTTC. This chain links TRBV7-7 with TRBJ2-1, with TRBD2 as a possible D gene (6 bases). This CDR3 has 13 residues. Germline V lookup: CDR1 SSHAT, CDR2 FNYEAQ (reference sequence). V was trimmed by 6 bases and J by 10 bases, leaving 16 bases between them.

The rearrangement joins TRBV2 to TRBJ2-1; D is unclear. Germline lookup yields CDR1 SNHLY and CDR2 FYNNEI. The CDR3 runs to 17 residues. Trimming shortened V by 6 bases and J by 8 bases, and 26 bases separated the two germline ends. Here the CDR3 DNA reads TGTGCCAGCAGCAAATCCCCCCCCAGCGTGGTAGGTGATGAGCAGTTCTTC. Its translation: CASSKSPPSVVGDEQFF. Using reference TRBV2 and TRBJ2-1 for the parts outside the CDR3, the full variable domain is EPEVTQTPSHQVTQMGQEVILRCVPISNHLYFYWYRQILGQKVEFLVSFYNNEISEKSEIFDDQFSVERPDGSNFTLKIRSTKLEDSAMYFCASSKSPPSVVGDEQFFGPGTRLTVL.

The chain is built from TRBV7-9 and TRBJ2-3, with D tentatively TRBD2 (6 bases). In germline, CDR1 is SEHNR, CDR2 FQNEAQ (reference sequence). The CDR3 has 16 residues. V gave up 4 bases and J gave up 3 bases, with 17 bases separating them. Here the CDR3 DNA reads TGTGCCAGCAGCTCCCCATCACTAGCCGTTACAGATACGCAGTATTTT. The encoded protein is CASSSPSLAVTDTQYF.

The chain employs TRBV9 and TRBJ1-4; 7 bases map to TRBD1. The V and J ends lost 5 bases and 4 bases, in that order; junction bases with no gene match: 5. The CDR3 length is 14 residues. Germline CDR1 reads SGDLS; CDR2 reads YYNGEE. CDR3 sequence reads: CASSEGQINEKLFF. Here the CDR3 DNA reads TGTGCCAGCAGTGAGGGACAGATTAATGAAAAACTGTTTTTT.

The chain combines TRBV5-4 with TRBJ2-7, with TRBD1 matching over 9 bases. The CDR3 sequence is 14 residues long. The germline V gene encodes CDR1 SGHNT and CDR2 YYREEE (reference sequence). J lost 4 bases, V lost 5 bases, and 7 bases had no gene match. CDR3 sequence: CASSPPGQGYEQYF. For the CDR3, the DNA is TGTGCCAGCAGTCCGCCGGGACAGGGATACGAGCAGTACTTC.

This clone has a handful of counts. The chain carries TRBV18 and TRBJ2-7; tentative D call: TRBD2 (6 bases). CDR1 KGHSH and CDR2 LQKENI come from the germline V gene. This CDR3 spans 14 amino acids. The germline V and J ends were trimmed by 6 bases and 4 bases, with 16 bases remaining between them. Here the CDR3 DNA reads TGTGCCAGCTCCCTTAATGGAGGGCAGTACGAGCAGTACTTC. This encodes CASSLNGGQYEQYF.

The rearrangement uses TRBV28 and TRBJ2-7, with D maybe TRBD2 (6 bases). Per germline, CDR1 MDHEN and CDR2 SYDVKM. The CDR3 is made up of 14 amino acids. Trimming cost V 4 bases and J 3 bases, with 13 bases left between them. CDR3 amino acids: CASSSGGSIYEQYF. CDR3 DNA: TGTGCCAGCAGTTCTGGGGGGTCGATCTACGAGCAGTACTTC.

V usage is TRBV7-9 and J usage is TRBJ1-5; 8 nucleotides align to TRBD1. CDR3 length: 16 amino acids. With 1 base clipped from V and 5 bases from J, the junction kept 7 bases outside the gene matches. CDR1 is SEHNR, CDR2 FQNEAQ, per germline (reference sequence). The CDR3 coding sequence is TGTGCCAGCAGCTTAGGTGGGGACAGGAGGTATCAGCCCCAGCATTTT. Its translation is CASSLGGDRRYQPQHF.

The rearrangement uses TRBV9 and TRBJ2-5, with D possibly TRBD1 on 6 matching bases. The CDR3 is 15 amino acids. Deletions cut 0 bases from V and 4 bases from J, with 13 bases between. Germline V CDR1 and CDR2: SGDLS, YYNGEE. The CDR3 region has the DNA TGTGCCAGCAGCGTAGGGTGGGGGCAGGGAGAGACCCAGTACTTC. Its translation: CASSVGWGQGETQYF.

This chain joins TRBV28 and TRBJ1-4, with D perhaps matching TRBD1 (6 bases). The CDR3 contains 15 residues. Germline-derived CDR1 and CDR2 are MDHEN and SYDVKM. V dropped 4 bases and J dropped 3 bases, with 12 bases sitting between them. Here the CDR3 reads CASSSRDRSNEKLFF. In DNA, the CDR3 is TGTGCCAGCAGTTCCCGAGACAGGTCTAATGAAAAACTGTTTTTT.

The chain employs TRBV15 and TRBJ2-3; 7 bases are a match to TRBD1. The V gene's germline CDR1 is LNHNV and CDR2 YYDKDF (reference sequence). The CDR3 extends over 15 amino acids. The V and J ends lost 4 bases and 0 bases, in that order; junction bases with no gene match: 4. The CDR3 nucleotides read TGTGCCACCAGCATGCCAGGGGGAAGCACAGATACGCAGTATTTT. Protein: CATSMPGGSTDTQYF. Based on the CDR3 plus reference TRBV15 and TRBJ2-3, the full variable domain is DAMVIQNPRYQVTQFGKPVTLSCSQTLNHNVMYWYQQKSSQAPKLLFHYYDKDFNNEADTPDNFQSRRPNTSFCFLDIRSPGLGDTAMYLCATSMPGGSTDTQYFGPGTRLTVL.

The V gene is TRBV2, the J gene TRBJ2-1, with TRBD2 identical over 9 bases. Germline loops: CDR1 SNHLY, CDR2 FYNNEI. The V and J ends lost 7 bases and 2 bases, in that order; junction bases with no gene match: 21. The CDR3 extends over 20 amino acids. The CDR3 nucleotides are TGTGCCAGCACCGGGGGGCTAGCGGGACGGAATGTCTACCCCTACAATGAGCAGTTCTTC. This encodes CASTGGLAGRNVYPYNEQFF.

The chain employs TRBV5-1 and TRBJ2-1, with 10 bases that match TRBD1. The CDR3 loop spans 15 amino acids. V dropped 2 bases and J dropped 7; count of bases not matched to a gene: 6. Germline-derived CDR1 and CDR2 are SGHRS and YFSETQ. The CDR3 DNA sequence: TGCGCCAGCAGCTTAATAGACAGGGGGCGAAATGAGCAGTTCTTC. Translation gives CASSLIDRGRNEQFF.